Below, 13 T cell receptor beta chains from the same sample are listed, as sequenced in a study of cytomegalovirus exposure and HLA in healthy donors. PCR used 60 Vbeta primers and 13 Jbeta primers. TCRdb's copy holds only in-frame clones and misses some; the assay was immunoSEQ multiplex PCR. The table has some 130,000 clones, approximately 68% seen once. The specimen sequenced was PBMCs. These receptors were taken from a man aged 25-45 years in good health and CMV-seropositive.

The chain is built from TRBV7-8 and TRBJ2-2, with D possibly matching TRBD2 (6 bases). V was shortened by 4 bases and J by 0 bases, with 21 bases between the two germline ends. Germline V lookup: CDR1 SGHVS, CDR2 FQNEAQ. The CDR3 has 19 residues. In DNA form, the CDR3 reads TGTGCCAGCAGCTCCCACGGGCTAGCGCTCAAATCGAACACCGGGGAGCTGTTTTTT. It encodes CASSSHGLALKSNTGELFF.

The rearrangement uses TRBV5-1 and TRBJ2-3, with D perhaps matching TRBD1 (5 bases). The CDR3 totals 14 residues. Germline CDR1 SGHRS, CDR2 YFSETQ. V was cut by 3 bases and J by 3 bases, with 11 bases left in between. DNA of the CDR3: TGCGCCAGCAGCTCCCTACAGGTGACAGATACGCAGTATTTT. Amino acids: CASSSLQVTDTQYF. Full variable domain (missing parts from reference TRBV5-1 and TRBJ2-3): KAGVTQTPRYLIKTRGQQVTLSCSPISGHRSVSWYQQTPGQGLQFLFEYFSETQRNKGNFPGRFSGRQFSNSRSEMNVSTLELGDSALYLCASSSLQVTDTQYFGPGTRLTVL.

V is TRBV4-1 and J is TRBJ1-1; 8 bases map to TRBD1. The CDR3 is 15 amino acids. V lost 2 bases and J lost 5; bases outside the gene matches: 7. Germline CDR1 reads MGHRA; CDR2 reads YSYEKL. This CDR3 reads CASSQTWTGNTEAFF. The CDR3, as DNA: TGCGCCAGCAGCCAAACATGGACAGGGAATACTGAAGCTTTCTTT.

This clone has a handful of counts. The chain carries TRBV19 and TRBJ2-1, with D possibly matching TRBD2 (6 bases). This CDR3 has 14 residues. Germline CDR1 is LNHDA and CDR2 is SQIVND (reference sequence). V lost 5 bases and J 6 bases, leaving 14 bases between the germline ends. The CDR3 DNA reads as TGTGCCAGTAGTTCTTACGGGGGAGGCAATGAGCAGTTCTTC. Residues: CASSSYGGGNEQFF. Together with reference TRBV19 and TRBJ2-1, the CDR3 gives the full variable domain: DGGITQSPKYLFRKEGQNVTLSCEQNLNHDAMYWYRQDPGQGLRLIYYSQIVNDFQKGDIAEGYSVSREKKESFPLTVTSAQKNPTAFYLCASSSYGGGNEQFFGPGTRLTVL.

This clone was seen only a few times. The rearrangement links TRBV4-1 to TRBJ1-1; a weak D match, TRBD1 (6 bases). V lost 3 bases and J 1 base, leaving 15 bases between the germline ends. The germline CDR1 and CDR2 sequences are MGHRA and YSYEKL. CDR3 length: 16 amino acids. CDR3 loop: CASSQKYGTPNTEAFF. The DNA of the CDR3 is TGCGCCAGCAGCCAGAAGTACGGGACACCGAACACTGAAGCTTTCTTT.

The rearrangement joins TRBV6-5 to TRBJ2-2, with 10 bases identical to TRBD1. Germline assignment: CDR1 MNHEY and CDR2 SVGAGI. The CDR3 runs to 14 residues. V lost 5 bases and J lost 6; bases outside the gene matches: 3. CDR3 region: CASSTGQGAGELFF. As DNA, the CDR3 is TGTGCCAGCAGTACCGGACAGGGGGCCGGGGAGCTGTTTTTT.

The CDR3 coding sequence is TGTGCCAGCAGACCCGAGATGAAGAACATTCAGTACTTC. Translating gives CASRPEMKNIQYF. This chain connects TRBV7-2 to TRBJ2-4; D remains ambiguous. V lost 6 bases, J lost 7 bases, and 13 bases lay in between. CDR1 SGHTA and CDR2 FQGNSA come from the germline V gene. The CDR3 is made up of 13 amino acids.

V and J are TRBV5-1 and TRBJ2-3, with D perhaps TRBD2 (6 bases). The CDR3 runs 13 residues. V was pared by 4 bases and J by 5 bases, with 11 bases between. Germline V gives CDR1 SGHRS, CDR2 YFSETQ. In DNA form, the CDR3 reads TGCGCCAGCAGCCCGGAGGGGCAAGATACGCAGTATTTT. It specifies CASSPEGQDTQYF.

The chain is built from TRBV5-1 and TRBJ2-1, with a possible D match to TRBD1 (5 bases). This CDR3 has 12 residues. With 3 bases removed from V and 8 bases from J, the gap between germline ends came to 9 bases. CDR1 and CDR2 (germline): SGHRS, YFSETQ. The CDR3 DNA is TGCGCCAGCAGCTACTGGGGCGATGAGCAGTTCTTC. As protein: CASSYWGDEQFF.

This rearrangement joins TRBV12-5 to TRBJ2-1; 11 bases align to TRBD2. This CDR3 region has 15 residues. Germline trimming cut 6 bases from V and 3 bases from J; bases unmatched to any gene: 4. Germline V gene lookup returns CDR1 LGHNT and CDR2 FRNRAP. CDR3 sequence (DNA): TGTGCTAGTGGATCGGGGACTAGCGGCTACAATGAGCAGTTCTTC. Its translation is CASGSGTSGYNEQFF. The full variable domain, rest sourced from reference TRBV12-5 and TRBJ2-1, is DARVTQTPRHKVTEMGQEVTMRCQPILGHNTVFWYRQTMMQGLELLAYFRNRAPLDDSGMPKDRFSAEMPDATLATLKIQPSEPRDSAVYFCASGSGTSGYNEQFFGPGTRLTVL.

The J gene is TRBJ2-7, the V gene TRBV11-3; D is undetermined. The germline V gene has CDR1 SGHNT and CDR2 YENEEA. The CDR3 runs to 14 residues. Trimming removed 1 base from V and 2 bases from J, with 9 bases in between. The CDR3 nucleotides are TGTGCCAGCAGCTTAGGCGGCAACACCTACGAGCAGTACTTC. This codes for CASSLGGNTYEQYF.

This rearrangement joins TRBV2 to TRBJ1-3, with no clear D. This CDR3 is 14 amino acids long. Germline CDR1 is SNHLY and CDR2 is FYNNEI. Trimming removed 3 bases at V and 0 bases at J, with 6 bases between. The CDR3: CASSDRFSGNTIYF. The CDR3, as DNA: TGTGCCAGCAGTGACAGATTCTCTGGAAACACCATATATTTT.

The chain carries TRBV5-1 and TRBJ2-7, with 8 bases matching TRBD1. Per germline, CDR1 SGHRS and CDR2 YFSETQ. With V trimmed by 4 bases and J by 6 bases, 12 bases remained unmatched. The length of the CDR3 is 15 residues. CDR3 nucleotides: TGCGCCAGCAGCCCATTAACGGGACAGGCAGCCGAGCAGTACTTC. It yields the protein CASSPLTGQAAEQYF.